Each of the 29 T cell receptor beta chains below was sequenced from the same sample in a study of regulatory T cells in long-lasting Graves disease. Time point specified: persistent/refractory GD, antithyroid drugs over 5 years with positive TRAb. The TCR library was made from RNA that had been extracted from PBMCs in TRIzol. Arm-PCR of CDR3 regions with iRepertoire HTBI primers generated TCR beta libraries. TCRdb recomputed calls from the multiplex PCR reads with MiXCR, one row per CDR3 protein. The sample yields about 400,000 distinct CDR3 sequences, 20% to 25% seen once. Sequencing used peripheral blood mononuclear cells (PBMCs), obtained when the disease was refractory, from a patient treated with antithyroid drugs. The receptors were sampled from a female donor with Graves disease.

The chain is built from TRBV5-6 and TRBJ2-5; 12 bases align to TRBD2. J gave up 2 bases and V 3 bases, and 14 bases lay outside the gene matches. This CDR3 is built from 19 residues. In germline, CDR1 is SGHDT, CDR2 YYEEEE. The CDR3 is CASSSRAPTSGRRQETQYF. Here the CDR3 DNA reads TGTGCCAGCAGCTCGCGTGCTCCAACTAGCGGGAGGAGACAAGAGACCCAGTACTTC.

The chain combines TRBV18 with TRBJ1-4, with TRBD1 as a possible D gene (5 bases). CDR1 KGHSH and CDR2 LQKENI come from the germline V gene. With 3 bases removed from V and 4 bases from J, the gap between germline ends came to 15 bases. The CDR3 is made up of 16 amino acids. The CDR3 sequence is CASSPSVRQGNEKLFF. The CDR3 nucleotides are TGTGCCAGCTCACCGTCCGTCCGTCAGGGTAATGAAAAACTGTTTTTT.

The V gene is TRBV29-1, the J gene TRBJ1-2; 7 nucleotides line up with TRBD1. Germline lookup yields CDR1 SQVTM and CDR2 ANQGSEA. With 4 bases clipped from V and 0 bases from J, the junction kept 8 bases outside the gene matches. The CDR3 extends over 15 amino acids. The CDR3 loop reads CSVVTGEVPNYGYTF. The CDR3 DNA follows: TGCAGCGTTGTCACAGGGGAGGTTCCTAACTATGGCTACACCTTC.

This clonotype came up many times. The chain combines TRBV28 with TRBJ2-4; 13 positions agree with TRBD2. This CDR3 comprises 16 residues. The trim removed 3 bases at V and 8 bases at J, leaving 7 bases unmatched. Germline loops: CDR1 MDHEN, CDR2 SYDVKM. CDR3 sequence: CASSLGTSGRGYIQYF. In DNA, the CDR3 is TGTGCCAGCAGTTTGGGAACTAGCGGGAGGGGATACATTCAGTACTTC.

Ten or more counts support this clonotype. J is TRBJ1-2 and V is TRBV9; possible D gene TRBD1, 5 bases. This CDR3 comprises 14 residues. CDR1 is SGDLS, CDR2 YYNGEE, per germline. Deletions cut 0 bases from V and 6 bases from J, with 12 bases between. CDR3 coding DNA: TGTGCCAGCAGCGTAGACTTGGGACGGAATGGCTACACCTTC. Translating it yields CASSVDLGRNGYTF.

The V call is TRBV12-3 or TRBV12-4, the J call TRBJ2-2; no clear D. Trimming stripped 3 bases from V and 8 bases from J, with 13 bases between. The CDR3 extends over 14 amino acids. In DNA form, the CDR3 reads TGTGCCAGCAGTTTTTCTAGGGTTGGAGGGGAGCTGTTTTTT. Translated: CASSFSRVGGELFF.

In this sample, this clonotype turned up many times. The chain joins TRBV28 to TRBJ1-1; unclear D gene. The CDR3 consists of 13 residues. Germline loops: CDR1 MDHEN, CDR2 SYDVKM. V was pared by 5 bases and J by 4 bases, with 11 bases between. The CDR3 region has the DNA TGTGCCAGCAGTCCTCACATTAGCACTGAAGCTTTCTTT. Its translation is CASSPHISTEAFF. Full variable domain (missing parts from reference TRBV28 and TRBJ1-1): DVKVTQSSRYLVKRTGEKVFLECVQDMDHENMFWYRQDPGLGLRLIYFSYDVKMKEKGDIPEGYSVSREKKERFSLILESASTNQTSMYLCASSPHISTEAFFGQGTRLTVV.

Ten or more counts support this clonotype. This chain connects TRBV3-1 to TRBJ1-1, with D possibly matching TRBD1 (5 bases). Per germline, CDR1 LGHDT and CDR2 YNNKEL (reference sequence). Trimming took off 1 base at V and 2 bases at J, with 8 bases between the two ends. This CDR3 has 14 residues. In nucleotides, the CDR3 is TGTGCCAGCAGCCAAGTTGGGGGTAACACTGAAGCTTTCTTT. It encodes CASSQVGGNTEAFF.

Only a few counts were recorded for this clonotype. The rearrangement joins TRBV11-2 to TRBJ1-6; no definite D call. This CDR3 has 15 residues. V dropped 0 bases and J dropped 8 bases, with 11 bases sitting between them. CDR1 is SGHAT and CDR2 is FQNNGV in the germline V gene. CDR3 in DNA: TGTGCCAGCAGCTTAGACGCTGGTGATGATTCACCCCTCCACTTT. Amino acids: CASSLDAGDDSPLHF.

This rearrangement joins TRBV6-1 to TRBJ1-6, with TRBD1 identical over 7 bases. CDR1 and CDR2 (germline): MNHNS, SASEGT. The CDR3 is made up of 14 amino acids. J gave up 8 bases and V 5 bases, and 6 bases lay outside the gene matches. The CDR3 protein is CASSTTGFYSPLHF. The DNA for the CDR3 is TGTGCCAGCAGTACGACAGGGTTTTATTCACCCCTCCACTTT.

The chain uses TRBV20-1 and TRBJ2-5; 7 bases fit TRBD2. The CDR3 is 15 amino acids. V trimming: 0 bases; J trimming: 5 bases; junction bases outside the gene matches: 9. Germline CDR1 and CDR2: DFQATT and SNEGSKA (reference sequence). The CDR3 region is CSARDWGGLGETQYF. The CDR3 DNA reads TGCAGTGCTAGAGATTGGGGGGGTTTAGGGGAGACCCAGTACTTC.

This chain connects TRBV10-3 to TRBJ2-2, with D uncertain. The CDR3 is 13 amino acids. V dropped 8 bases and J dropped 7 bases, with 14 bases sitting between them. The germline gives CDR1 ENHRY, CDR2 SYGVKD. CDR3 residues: CAISDLYGGELFF. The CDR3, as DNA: TGTGCCATCTCAGATTTGTACGGCGGGGAGCTGTTTTTT.

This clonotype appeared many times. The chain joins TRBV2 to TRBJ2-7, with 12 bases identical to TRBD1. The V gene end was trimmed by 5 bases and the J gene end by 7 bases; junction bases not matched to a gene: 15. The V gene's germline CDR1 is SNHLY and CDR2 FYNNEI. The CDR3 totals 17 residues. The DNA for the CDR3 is TGTGCCAGCAGTCGTATAGGTCGGGACAGGGGGCTTCGGGAGCAGTACTTC. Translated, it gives CASSRIGRDRGLREQYF.

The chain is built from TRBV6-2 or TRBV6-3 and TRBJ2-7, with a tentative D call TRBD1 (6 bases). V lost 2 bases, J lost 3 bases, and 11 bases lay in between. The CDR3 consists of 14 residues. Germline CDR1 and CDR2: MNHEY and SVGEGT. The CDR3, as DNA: TGTGCCAGCAGTTACAATGGACAGAGCTACGAGCAGTACTTC. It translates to CASSYNGQSYEQYF.

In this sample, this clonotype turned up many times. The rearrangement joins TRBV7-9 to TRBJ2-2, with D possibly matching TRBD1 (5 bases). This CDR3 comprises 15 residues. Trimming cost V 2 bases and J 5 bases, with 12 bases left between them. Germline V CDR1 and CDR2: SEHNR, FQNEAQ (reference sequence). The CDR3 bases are TGTGCCAGCAGCTTAAAAGGGGTTGAGACCGGGGAGCTGTTTTTT. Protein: CASSLKGVETGELFF.

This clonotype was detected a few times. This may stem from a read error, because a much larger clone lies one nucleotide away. CDR3 amino acids: CASSSSRTGGYQETQYF. The DNA of the CDR3 is TGTGCCAGCAGTAGCTCACGGACTGGCGGGTACCAAGAGACCCAGTACTTC. The chain has TRBV15 and TRBJ2-5, with a possible D match to TRBD2 (5 bases). Germline lookup yields CDR1 LNHNV and CDR2 YYDKDF (reference sequence). Trimming took 10 bases from V and 0 from J, leaving 24 bases between them. The CDR3 has 17 residues.

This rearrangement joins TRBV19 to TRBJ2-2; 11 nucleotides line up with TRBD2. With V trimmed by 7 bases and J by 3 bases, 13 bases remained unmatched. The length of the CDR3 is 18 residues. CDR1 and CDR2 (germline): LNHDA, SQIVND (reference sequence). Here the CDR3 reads CASTIGSGRASDTGELFF. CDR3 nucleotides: TGTGCCAGTACCATAGGTAGCGGGAGGGCCTCGGACACCGGGGAGCTGTTTTTT.

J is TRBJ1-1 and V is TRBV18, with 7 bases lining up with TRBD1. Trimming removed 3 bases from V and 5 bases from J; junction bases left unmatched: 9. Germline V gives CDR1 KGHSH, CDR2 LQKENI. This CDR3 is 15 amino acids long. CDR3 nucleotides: TGTGCCAGCTCACCCGCACAGGGGTTGAGGACTGAAGCTTTCTTT. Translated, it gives CASSPAQGLRTEAFF.

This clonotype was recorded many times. The CDR3 DNA follows: TGTGCCAGCAGCTTACCCCGGTTTAGCGGGACTGACTACGAGCAGTACTTC. The encoded protein is CASSLPRFSGTDYEQYF. The chain joins TRBV7-9 to TRBJ2-7, with TRBD2 identical over 8 bases. Germline V gene lookup returns CDR1 SEHNR and CDR2 FQNEAQ (reference sequence). J lost 3 bases, V lost 2 bases, and 12 bases had no gene match. The CDR3 is 17 residues long.

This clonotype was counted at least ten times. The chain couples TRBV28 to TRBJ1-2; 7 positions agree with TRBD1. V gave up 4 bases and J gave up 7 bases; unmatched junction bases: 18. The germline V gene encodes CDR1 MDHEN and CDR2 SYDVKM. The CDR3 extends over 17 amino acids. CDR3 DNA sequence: TGTGCCAGCAGTTCCCACCCTGGGGCCGGGACAGTCGGTGGCTACACCTTC. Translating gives CASSSHPGAGTVGGYTF.

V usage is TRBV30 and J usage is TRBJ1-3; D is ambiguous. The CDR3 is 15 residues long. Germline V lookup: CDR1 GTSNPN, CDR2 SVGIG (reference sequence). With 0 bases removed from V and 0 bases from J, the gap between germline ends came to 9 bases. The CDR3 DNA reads TGTGCCTGGAGTGTATTGACCAGCTCTGGAAACACCATATATTTT. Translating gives CAWSVLTSSGNTIYF. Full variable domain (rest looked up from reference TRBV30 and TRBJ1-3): SQTIHQWPATLVQPVGSPLSLECTVEGTSNPNLYWYRQAAGRGLQLLFYSVGIGQISSEVPQNLSASRPQDRQFILSSKKLLLSDSGFYLCAWSVLTSSGNTIYFGEGSWLTVV.

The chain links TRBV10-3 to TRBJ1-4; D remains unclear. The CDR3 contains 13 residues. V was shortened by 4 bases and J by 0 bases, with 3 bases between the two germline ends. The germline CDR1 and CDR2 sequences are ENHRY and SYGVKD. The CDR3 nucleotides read TGTGCCATCAGTGGGGCAACTAATGAAAAACTGTTTTTT. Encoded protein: CAISGATNEKLFF.

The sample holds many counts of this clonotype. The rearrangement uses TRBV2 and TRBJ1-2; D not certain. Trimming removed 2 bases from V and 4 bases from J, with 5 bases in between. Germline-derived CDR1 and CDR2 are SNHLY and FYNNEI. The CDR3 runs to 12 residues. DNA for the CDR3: TGTGCCAGCAGTGAATCTATCTATGGCTACACCTTC. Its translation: CASSESIYGYTF.

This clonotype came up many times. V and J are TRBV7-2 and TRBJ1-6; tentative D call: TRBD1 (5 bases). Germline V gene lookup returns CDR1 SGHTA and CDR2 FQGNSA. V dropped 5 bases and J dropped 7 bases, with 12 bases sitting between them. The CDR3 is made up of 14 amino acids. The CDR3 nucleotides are TGTGCCAGCAGCCCGGGGGGGGGAAATTCACCCCTCCACTTT. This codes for CASSPGGGNSPLHF.

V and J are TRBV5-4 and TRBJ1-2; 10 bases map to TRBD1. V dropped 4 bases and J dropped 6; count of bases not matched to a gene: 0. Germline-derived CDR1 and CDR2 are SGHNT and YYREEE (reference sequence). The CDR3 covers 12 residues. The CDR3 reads CASSGTGDGYTF. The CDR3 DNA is TGTGCCAGCAGCGGGACAGGGGATGGCTACACCTTC.

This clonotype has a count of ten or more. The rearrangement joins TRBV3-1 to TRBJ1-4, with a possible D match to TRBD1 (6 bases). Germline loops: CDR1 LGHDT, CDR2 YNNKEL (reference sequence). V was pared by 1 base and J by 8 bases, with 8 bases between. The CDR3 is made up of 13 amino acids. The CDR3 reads CASSQADREKLFF. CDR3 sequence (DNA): TGTGCCAGCAGCCAAGCCGACAGGGAAAAACTGTTTTTT.

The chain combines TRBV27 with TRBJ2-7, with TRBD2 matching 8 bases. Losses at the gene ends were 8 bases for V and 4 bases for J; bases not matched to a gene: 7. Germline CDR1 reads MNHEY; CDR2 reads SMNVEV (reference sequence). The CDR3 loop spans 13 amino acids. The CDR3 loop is CASRGGAQYEQYF. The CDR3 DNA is TGTGCCAGCCGGGGGGGGGCGCAGTACGAGCAGTACTTC.

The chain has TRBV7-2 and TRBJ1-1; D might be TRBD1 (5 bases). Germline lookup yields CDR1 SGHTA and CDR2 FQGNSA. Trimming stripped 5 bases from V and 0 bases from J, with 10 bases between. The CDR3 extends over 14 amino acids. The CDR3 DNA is TGTGCCAGCAGCCGTGAGGGGATGAACACTGAAGCTTTCTTT. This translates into CASSREGMNTEAFF.

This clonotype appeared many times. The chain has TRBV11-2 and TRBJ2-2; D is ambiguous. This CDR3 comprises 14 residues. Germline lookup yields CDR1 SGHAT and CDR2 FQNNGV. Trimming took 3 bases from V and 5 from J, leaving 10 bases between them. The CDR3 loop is CASSFPDGTGELFF. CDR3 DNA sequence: TGTGCCAGCAGCTTCCCAGACGGTACCGGGGAGCTGTTTTTT.